Presented here are 5 T cell receptor beta chains from one specimen sequenced in a study of graft-versus-host responses after intestinal transplantation. These receptors lack a known antigen. Repertoires were generated with immunoSEQ multiplex PCR, while TCRdb's copy carries only in-frame clones and drops some. The repertoire holds about 97,000 clones, with about nine tenths as singletons. The sample here was unstimulated CD4+ T cells sorted from spleen or lymph node cells, taken before transplant. These receptors all stem from a human donor who was the organ donor for an intestinal transplant.

The chain uses TRBV11-2 and TRBJ2-3, with 8 positions matching TRBD2. The V segment lost 2 bases and the J segment 2 bases; nucleotides outside the gene matches: 3. Per the germline V gene, CDR1 is SGHAT and CDR2 is FQNNGV. The CDR3 runs 15 residues. The CDR3 sequence is CASSLTAGVTDTQYF. As DNA, the CDR3 is TGTGCCAGCAGCTTAACAGCGGGGGTCACAGATACGCAGTATTTT.

V usage is TRBV6-5 and J usage is TRBJ1-4; TRBD1 aligns across 7 bases. In germline, CDR1 is MNHEY, CDR2 SVGAGI. V lost 6 bases and J lost 5; bases outside the gene matches: 9. The CDR3 has 15 residues. The CDR3 loop reads CASRGRTGPNEKLFF. The CDR3 DNA reads as TGTGCCAGCAGGGGCCGGACAGGCCCCAATGAAAAACTGTTTTTT.

The chain employs TRBV6-5 and TRBJ1-2; 8 bases align to TRBD1. Per germline, CDR1 MNHEY and CDR2 SVGAGI. Trimming removed 5 bases from V and 4 bases from J; junction bases left unmatched: 6. The CDR3 extends over 14 amino acids. CDR3 in amino acids: CASSPRQGSYGYTF. CDR3 nucleotide sequence: TGTGCCAGCAGTCCCCGACAGGGGTCCTATGGCTACACCTTC.

The chain recombines TRBV4-1 with TRBJ1-2, with D unresolved. Trimming took off 4 bases at V and 2 bases at J, with 17 bases between the two ends. The CDR3 is 16 residues long. Germline values: CDR1 MGHRA, CDR2 YSYEKL. The CDR3 region is CASSPLNRGLNYGYTF. The DNA of the CDR3 is TGCGCCAGCAGCCCCCTTAACCGTGGCTTAAACTATGGCTACACCTTC.

The genes are TRBV30 and TRBJ2-3; 7 positions match TRBD2. The length of the CDR3 is 14 residues. Germline V gene data show CDR1 as GTSNPN and CDR2 as SVGIG (reference sequence). V lost 3 bases to trimming and J lost 4 bases; unmatched junction nucleotides: 7. The CDR3 sequence is CAWSRIGLADTQYF. CDR3 in DNA: TGTGCCTGGAGCCGAATAGGACTAGCAGATACGCAGTATTTT.